This paragraph reports one T cell receptor beta chain. Its antigen remains unidentified. The source of the sample is a study of lymphopenia after photon versus proton radiotherapy. Study observations and caveats: Under photons, naive T cells and diversity fell while effector/memory populations rose. Authors raise, but do not show, better survival with proton therapy.

V lost 4 bases to trimming and J lost 8 bases, with 15 bases between them. CDR3 length: 14 amino acids. Germline-derived CDR1 and CDR2 are SGHDT and YYEEEE. This table comes from immunoSEQ multiplex PCR, and its TCRdb copy is limited to in-frame clones, with some not included. The table has 65,000 to 90,000 clones, about nine tenths seen once. The chain recombines TRBV5-6 with TRBJ1-4; possible D gene TRBD1, 5 bases. The clonotype originates from a woman between 40 and 55 years old with cholangiocarcinoma. The sample consisted of peripheral blood, taken from a patient treated with photon-based radiotherapy. The CDR3 nucleotides are TGTGCCAGCAGCCCGACGGGGCGGGACGAAAAACTGTTTTTT. Protein sequence: CASSPTGRDEKLFF.